The rows below give T cell receptor beta chains drawn from one sample of a study of T cells after posttransplantation cyclophosphamide. Profiled with immunoSEQ multiplex PCR; TCRdb holds only in-frame clones, not every one. The data hold 20,000 to 25,000 clones, with 80% to 90% observed a single time. The material was PBMCs, obtained after an allogeneic stem cell transplant with a calcineurin inhibitor and methotrexate. Receptors were obtained from a female patient aged 50-59 years who received an allogeneic stem cell transplant from an unrelated donor, was CMV-positive, and had chronic GVHD only. Some T cells may trace back to the graft donor. Each CDR3 is given with its conserved first and last residue. The D gene is left open where the match is weak. Clone size is stated in some rows and not others, as once, few, many or a class when expanded.

v_gene	d_gene	j_gene	abundance	len	CDR3aa	CDR3nt
TRBV27	-	TRBJ1-2	-	11	CAARGPYGYTF	TGTGCCGCGCGGGGGCCGTATGGCTACACCTTC
TRBV5-1	TRBD2	TRBJ2-1	-	17	CASSPEPSGALYNEQFF	TGCGCCAGCAGCCCTGAACCTAGCGGGGCCCTTTACAATGAGCAGTTCTTC
TRBV7-3	-	TRBJ2-2	-	14	CASSLLAFTGELFF	TGTGCCAGCAGCTTATTGGCCTTCACCGGGGAGCTGTTTTTT
TRBV19	-	TRBJ1-1	-	16	CASILSGGSQGTEAFF	TGTGCCAGTATCCTTTCGGGCGGGTCACAAGGGACTGAAGCTTTCTTT
TRBV6-6	TRBD2	TRBJ2-7	few	14	CASNPTSGSHEQYF	TGTGCCAGCAATCCCACTAGCGGGAGTCACGAGCAGTACTTC
TRBV5-1	TRBD2	TRBJ2-3	-	18	CASSLRRAASGSADTQYF	TGCGCCAGCAGCTTGAGGCGGGCGGCTAGCGGGAGTGCAGATACGCAGTATTTT
TRBV25-1	-	TRBJ2-7	-	14	CASSRRSLPYEQYF	TGTGCCAGCAGTCGGAGGTCTCTCCCCTACGAGCAGTACTTC
TRBV2	TRBD1	TRBJ1-6	-	16	CASRGTGGWGNSPLHF	TGTGCCAGCAGGGGGACAGGGGGCTGGGGTAATTCACCCCTCCACTTT
TRBV7-6	TRBD2	TRBJ2-7	-	16	CASSLGTGLAAYEQYF	TGTGCCAGCAGCTTAGGGACAGGACTAGCGGCGTACGAGCAGTACTTC
TRBV6-1	TRBD1	TRBJ1-2	-	15	CASSEASGGAFGYTF	TGTGCCAGCAGTGAAGCTTCAGGGGGCGCTTTTGGCTACACCTTC
TRBV6-6	-	TRBJ2-2	-	14	CASSYSGGPGELFF	TGTGCCAGCAGTTACTCCGGCGGCCCCGGGGAGCTGTTTTTT